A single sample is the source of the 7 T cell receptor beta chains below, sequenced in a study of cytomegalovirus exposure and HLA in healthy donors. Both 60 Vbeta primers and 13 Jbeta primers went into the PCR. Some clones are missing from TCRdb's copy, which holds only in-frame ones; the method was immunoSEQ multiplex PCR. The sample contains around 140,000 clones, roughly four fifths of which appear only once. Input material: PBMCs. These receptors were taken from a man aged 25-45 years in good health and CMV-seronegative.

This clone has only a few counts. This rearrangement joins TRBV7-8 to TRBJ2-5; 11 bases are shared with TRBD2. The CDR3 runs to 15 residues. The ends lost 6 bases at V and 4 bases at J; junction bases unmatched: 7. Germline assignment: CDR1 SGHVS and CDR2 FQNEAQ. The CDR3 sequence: CASRQTSGVLETQYF. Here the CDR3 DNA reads TGTGCCAGCAGGCAGACTAGCGGGGTGTTAGAGACCCAGTACTTC.

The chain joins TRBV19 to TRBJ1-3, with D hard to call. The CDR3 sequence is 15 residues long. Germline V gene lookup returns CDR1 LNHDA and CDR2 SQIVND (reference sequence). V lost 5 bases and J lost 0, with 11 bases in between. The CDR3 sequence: CASSPDLSSGNTIYF. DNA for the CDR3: TGTGCCAGTAGTCCGGACTTGAGCTCTGGAAACACCATATATTTT.

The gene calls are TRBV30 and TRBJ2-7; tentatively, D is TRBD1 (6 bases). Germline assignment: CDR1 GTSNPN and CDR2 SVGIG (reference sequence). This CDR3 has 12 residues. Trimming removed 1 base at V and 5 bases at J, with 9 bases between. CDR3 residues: CAWSAQGDEQYF. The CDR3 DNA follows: TGTGCCTGGAGTGCACAGGGTGACGAGCAGTACTTC.

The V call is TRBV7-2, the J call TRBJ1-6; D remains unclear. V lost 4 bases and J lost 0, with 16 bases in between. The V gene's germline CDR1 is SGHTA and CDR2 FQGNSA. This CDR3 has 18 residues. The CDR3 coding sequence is TGTGCCAGCAGCTCCGGAGGGAGGGCTAGCTCCTATAATTCACCCCTCCACTTT. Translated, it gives CASSSGGRASSYNSPLHF.

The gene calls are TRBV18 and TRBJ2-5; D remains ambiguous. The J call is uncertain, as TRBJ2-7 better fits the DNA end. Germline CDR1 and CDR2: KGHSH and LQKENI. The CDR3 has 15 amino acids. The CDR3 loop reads CASSRTIGATYEQYF. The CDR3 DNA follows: TGTGCCAGCTCGCGAACGATAGGAGCCACCTACGAGCAGTACTTC.

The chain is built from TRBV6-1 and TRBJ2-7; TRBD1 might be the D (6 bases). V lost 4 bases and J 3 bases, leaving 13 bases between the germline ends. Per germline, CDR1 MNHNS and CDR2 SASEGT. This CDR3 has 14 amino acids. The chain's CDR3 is CASSGRDIYYEQYF. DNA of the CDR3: TGTGCCAGCAGTGGTAGGGACATATACTACGAGCAGTACTTC.

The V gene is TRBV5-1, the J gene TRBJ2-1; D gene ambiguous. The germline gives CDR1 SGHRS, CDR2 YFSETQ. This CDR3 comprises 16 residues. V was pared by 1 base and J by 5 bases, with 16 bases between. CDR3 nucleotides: TGCGCCAGCAGCTTGTTGACAACTGTTGACCACAATGAGCAGTTCTTC. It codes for CASSLLTTVDHNEQFF.